This entry features one TCR beta chain sequence. This sample was included in a study of blood T cell repertoires in COVID-19. Across the study: The United States, Italy and Spain supplied acute and convalescent COVID-19 samples. PBMCs, B-cell-depleted T cells, or T cells were the source of the cDNA or gDNA that made up the material.

Methods used by the authors: Estimation of nucleated cell counts relied on the amplification of reference gene primers. The data were produced by immunoSEQ multiplex PCR, yet TCRdb's version contains in-frame clones alone and is incomplete. V and J calls and clone size come straight from that table; D and trimming were deduced from the DNA. The sample yields 72,000 or so clones, 80% to 90% seen once. Germline assignment: CDR1 MNHNS and CDR2 SASEGT. V shed 2 bases, J shed 5 bases, and the junction held 4 bases outside the gene matches. The length of the CDR3 is 15 residues. What was sequenced was peripheral blood. The receptor was derived from a man between 45 and 60 years old with active COVID-19. The V gene is TRBV6-1, the J gene TRBJ2-7, with 12 nucleotides matching TRBD1. As DNA, the CDR3 is TGTGCCAGCAGTGAAAGGGACAGGGGGCCCGACGAGCAGTACTTC. Its translation is CASSERDRGPDEQYF.